These 26 T cell receptor beta chains originate from one sample sequenced in a study of blood T cell repertoires in COVID-19. Clones were sequenced by immunoSEQ multiplex PCR, and TCRdb holds only the in-frame ones, with some missing. The sample contains 300,000 to 400,000 clones, approximately 90% of which appear only once. Input material: peripheral blood. These receptors were obtained from a man aged 25 to 45 with COVID-19, enrolled during active disease.

This clone was seen once. V gene TRBV4-3 combines with J gene TRBJ2-7; TRBD2 aligns across 9 bases. Germline CDR1 LGHNA, CDR2 YSLEER. The CDR3 runs to 17 residues. The V and J ends lost 0 bases and 3 bases, in that order; junction bases with no gene match: 9. The CDR3 nucleotides are TGCGCCAGCAGCCAAGATGGTAAAGCGGGGGGAGTCTACGAGCAGTACTTC. It yields the protein CASSQDGKAGGVYEQYF.

The chain uses TRBV4-1 and TRBJ2-3; 10 bases match TRBD2. The CDR3 spans 15 residues. Germline CDR1 reads MGHRA; CDR2 reads YSYEKL. V lost 2 bases and J lost 4; bases outside the gene matches: 3. CDR3 region: CASSQTGTSADTQYF. The CDR3 region has the DNA TGCGCCAGCAGCCAAACCGGGACTAGCGCAGATACGCAGTATTTT.

The rearrangement joins TRBV30 to TRBJ1-2; D not resolved. The V end was cut by 5 bases, the J end by 2 bases, with 15 bases between. Germline lookup yields CDR1 GTSNPN and CDR2 SVGIG (reference sequence). There are 14 residues in the CDR3. The CDR3 sequence is CAWGGDSGNYGYTF. The CDR3 DNA is TGTGCCTGGGGAGGCGACTCCGGGAACTATGGCTACACCTTC.

This chain links TRBV18 with TRBJ2-2; the D gene is possibly TRBD2 (5 bases). Germline lookup yields CDR1 KGHSH and CDR2 LQKENI. Deletions cut 3 bases from V and 4 bases from J, with 9 bases between. The CDR3 contains 14 residues. The CDR3 reads CASSPAGSTGELFF. The CDR3 DNA reads TGTGCCAGCTCACCGGCGGGTAGCACCGGGGAGCTGTTTTTT.

This clone was counted a few times. The chain combines TRBV4-1 with TRBJ1-4; weak D call: TRBD1 (6 bases). CDR1 is MGHRA and CDR2 is YSYEKL in the germline V gene. The CDR3 is 15 residues long. Trimming stripped 1 base from V and 5 bases from J, with 11 bases between. The CDR3 protein is CASSQGGGSNEKLFF. Written as DNA, the CDR3 is TGCGCCAGCAGCCAAGGGGGGGGCTCGAATGAAAAACTGTTTTTT.

The CDR3 nucleotides read TGTGCCAGCAGTTACGGGGGGAAGACTAGCGGGAGTGTCTACGAGCAGTACTTC. Encoded protein: CASSYGGKTSGSVYEQYF. The genes are TRBV6-2 or TRBV6-3 and TRBJ2-7, with TRBD2 matching 12 bases. CDR1 and CDR2 (germline): MNHEY, SVGEGT. CDR3 size: 18 residues. Trimming cost V 2 bases and J 3 bases; bases outside gene matches: 11.

V and J are TRBV7-8 and TRBJ2-7; the D gene is possibly TRBD2 (5 bases). Germline CDR1 SGHVS, CDR2 FQNEAQ. V dropped 3 bases and J dropped 7 bases, with 13 bases sitting between them. The CDR3 is 13 amino acids. The CDR3 coding sequence is TGTGCCAGCAGCTTCCCGACGGGGTGGGAGCAGTACTTC. This gives the protein CASSFPTGWEQYF.

The V and J genes are TRBV6-1 and TRBJ1-2; 11 bases align to TRBD1. This CDR3 has 15 residues. With 3 bases clipped from V and 4 bases from J, the junction kept 4 bases outside the gene matches. The germline gives CDR1 MNHNS, CDR2 SASEGT. The CDR3 loop reads CASSDPGTGGYGYTF. As DNA, the CDR3 is TGTGCCAGCAGTGACCCCGGGACAGGGGGCTATGGCTACACCTTC.

The chain uses TRBV7-2 and TRBJ2-7, with D perhaps TRBD1 (5 bases). Trimming took 4 bases from V and 4 from J, leaving 11 bases between them. Germline CDR1 reads SGHTA; CDR2 reads FQGNSA. The CDR3 spans 13 residues. CDR3 amino acids: CASSYRQIYEQYF. The CDR3 bases are TGTGCCAGCAGCTACCGACAGATTTACGAGCAGTACTTC.

The chain recombines TRBV5-1 with TRBJ1-6; 9 bases fit TRBD1. The length of the CDR3 is 15 residues. Per germline, CDR1 SGHRS and CDR2 YFSETQ. V lost 4 bases and J lost 9; bases outside the gene matches: 8. CDR3 protein: CASSPPGQGPSPLHF. The DNA for the CDR3 is TGCGCCAGCAGCCCTCCGGGACAGGGCCCTTCACCCCTCCACTTT. Combining the CDR3 with reference TRBV5-1 and TRBJ1-6 gives the whole variable domain KAGVTQTPRYLIKTRGQQVTLSCSPISGHRSVSWYQQTPGQGLQFLFEYFSETQRNKGNFPGRFSGRQFSNSRSEMNVSTLELGDSALYLCASSPPGQGPSPLHFGNGTRLTVT.

The CDR3 nucleotides are TGTGCCAGCAGTGGGACAGAATTCTACTCCTACGAGCAGTACTTC. Its protein product is CASSGTEFYSYEQYF. This chain uses TRBV21-1 with TRBJ2-7; TRBD1, the D gene given by the table, was not confirmed from the DNA. TRBV21-1 is described as a pseudogene. The CDR3 is 15 residues long.

The chain uses TRBV4-2 and TRBJ2-7; possible D gene TRBD2, 5 bases. Trimming shortened V by 1 base and J by 3 bases, and 13 bases separated the two germline ends. This CDR3 contains 15 residues. Germline CDR1 reads LGHNA; CDR2 reads YNFKEQ. The CDR3 here is CASSQVGGSGYEQYF. CDR3 nucleotides: TGTGCCAGCAGCCAAGTGGGTGGGAGCGGCTACGAGCAGTACTTC.

V is TRBV28 and J is TRBJ2-1; D is possibly TRBD1 (6 bases). The CDR3 has 12 amino acids. V gave up 6 bases and J gave up 10 bases, with 13 bases separating them. Germline-derived CDR1 and CDR2 are MDHEN and SYDVKM. Here the CDR3 reads CASSIIGTEQFF. Written as DNA, the CDR3 is TGTGCCAGCAGCATTATAGGGACAGAGCAGTTCTTC.

This chain connects TRBV29-1 to TRBJ1-2; 9 bases are shared with TRBD1. Trimming took 4 bases from V and 8 from J; bases not matched to a gene: 8. CDR1 and CDR2 from the germline V gene are SQVTM and ANQGSEA. The CDR3 totals 13 residues. In DNA form, the CDR3 reads TGCAGCGTTGCGCCTTCGACAGGGGGAGGCTACACCTTC. Protein sequence: CSVAPSTGGGYTF.

The chain employs TRBV3-1 (or the pseudogene TRBV3-2) and TRBJ1-5; TRBD1 agrees at 10 bases. The CDR3 totals 14 residues. Germline-derived CDR1 and CDR2 are LGHDT and YNNKEL (reference sequence). V was pared by 4 bases and J by 6 bases, with 3 bases of the junction left unmatched. CDR3 amino acids: CASSPGQGIQPQHF. The CDR3 DNA is TGTGCCAGCAGCCCGGGACAGGGGATTCAGCCCCAGCATTTT.

The rearrangement links TRBV10-3 to TRBJ2-1; 16 bases match TRBD2. This CDR3 is built from 15 residues. Looked up from germline, CDR1 is ENHRY and CDR2 is SYGVKD. Trimming took 7 bases from V and 10 from J; bases not matched to a gene: 7. CDR3 bases: TGTGCCATCACCCCGGGACTAGCGGGAGGGGGGGAGCAGTTCTTC. Translation: CAITPGLAGGGEQFF.

The CDR3 DNA is TGTGCCTGGAGTGACTTGACAGGGGGCGGGAAGACCCAGTACTTC. Amino acids: CAWSDLTGGGKTQYF. The rearrangement joins TRBV30 to TRBJ2-5, with TRBD1 identical over 10 bases. The germline gives CDR1 GTSNPN, CDR2 SVGIG (reference sequence). V shed 1 base and J 6 bases; nucleotides not matched to a gene: 8. This CDR3 has 15 residues.

The chain uses TRBV11-2 and TRBJ1-1, with TRBD1 identical over 7 bases. This CDR3 is built from 13 residues. V lost 0 bases to trimming and J lost 8 bases; unmatched junction nucleotides: 3. Germline V gives CDR1 SGHAT, CDR2 FQNNGV. The CDR3 here is CASSLDRTGEAFF. CDR3 bases: TGTGCCAGCAGCTTAGATAGGACAGGAGAAGCTTTCTTT.

This clone was seen a few times. The V and J genes are TRBV7-9 and TRBJ1-1, with D perhaps matching TRBD1 (6 bases). Germline V gives CDR1 SEHNR, CDR2 FQNEAQ (reference sequence). V lost 5 bases and J lost 4, with 17 bases in between. This CDR3 contains 15 residues. CDR3 sequence reads: CASSVDRSWSTEAFF. As DNA, the CDR3 is TGTGCCAGCAGCGTAGACAGGTCCTGGAGCACTGAAGCTTTCTTT.

V is TRBV6-2 or TRBV6-3 and J is TRBJ2-1, with 8 bases identical to TRBD2. The CDR3 loop spans 15 amino acids. V dropped 5 bases and J dropped 7; count of bases not matched to a gene: 10. Germline lookup yields CDR1 MNHEY and CDR2 SVGEGT. The CDR3 reads CASSIGTRGKNEQFF. DNA of the CDR3: TGTGCCAGCAGTATCGGGACTAGAGGCAAAAATGAGCAGTTCTTC.

The chain recombines TRBV3-1 (or the pseudogene TRBV3-2) with TRBJ2-5; 11 positions agree with TRBD1. Germline V gives CDR1 LGHDT, CDR2 YNNKEL (reference sequence). The CDR3 loop spans 17 amino acids. V dropped 1 base and J dropped 5; count of bases not matched to a gene: 9. The CDR3 loop is CASSQGARTGGDETQYF. The CDR3 DNA follows: TGTGCCAGCAGCCAAGGGGCGAGGACAGGGGGCGATGAGACCCAGTACTTC.

This chain uses TRBV2 with TRBJ1-5; D is unresolved. Germline CDR1 SNHLY, CDR2 FYNNEI. V dropped 1 base and J dropped 3 bases, with 7 bases sitting between them. The CDR3 length is 14 residues. CDR3: CASSEVENNQPQHF. The CDR3 DNA reads as TGTGCCAGCAGTGAAGTGGAGAACAATCAGCCCCAGCATTTT.

V gene TRBV7-9 combines with J gene TRBJ1-1, with a weak D call TRBD1 (5 bases). This CDR3 has 12 amino acids. V lost 6 bases to trimming and J lost 6 bases, with 11 bases between them. CDR1 is SEHNR, CDR2 FQNEAQ, per germline (reference sequence). The CDR3, as DNA: TGTGCCAGCAGGGGGCAGTGGGCTGAAGCTTTCTTT. It translates to CASRGQWAEAFF.

The CDR3 DNA is TGTGCCAGCAGTTATCTCCTAGCGGGGATTTCTACCTACAATGAGCAGTTCTTC. This codes for CASSYLLAGISTYNEQFF. The chain carries TRBV6-2 or TRBV6-3 and TRBJ2-1; 9 bases agree with TRBD2. Trimming cost V 3 bases and J 2 bases; bases outside gene matches: 11. The CDR3 consists of 18 residues. Germline V gene lookup returns CDR1 MNHEY and CDR2 SVGEGT.

This chain joins TRBV7-3 and TRBJ1-2; D unresolved. Germline V gene data show CDR1 as SGHTA and CDR2 as FQGTGA. The CDR3 runs 17 residues. Between the trimmed V and J ends, which lost 2 bases and 1 base, there was a span of 17 bases. The CDR3 sequence: CASSLLGLNRINYGYTF. The CDR3 coding sequence is TGTGCCAGCAGCTTACTTGGACTGAACCGAATTAACTATGGCTACACCTTC.

This clone showed up just a few times. This chain connects TRBV27 to TRBJ1-1; tentative D call: TRBD1 (5 bases). Trimming took 3 bases from V and 4 from J, leaving 9 bases between them. The CDR3 runs 13 residues. CDR1 is MNHEY and CDR2 is SMNVEV in the germline V gene (reference sequence). CDR3 nucleotide sequence: TGTGCCAGCAGTTTCGGGAGGGGCACTGAAGCTTTCTTT. Its protein is CASSFGRGTEAFF.